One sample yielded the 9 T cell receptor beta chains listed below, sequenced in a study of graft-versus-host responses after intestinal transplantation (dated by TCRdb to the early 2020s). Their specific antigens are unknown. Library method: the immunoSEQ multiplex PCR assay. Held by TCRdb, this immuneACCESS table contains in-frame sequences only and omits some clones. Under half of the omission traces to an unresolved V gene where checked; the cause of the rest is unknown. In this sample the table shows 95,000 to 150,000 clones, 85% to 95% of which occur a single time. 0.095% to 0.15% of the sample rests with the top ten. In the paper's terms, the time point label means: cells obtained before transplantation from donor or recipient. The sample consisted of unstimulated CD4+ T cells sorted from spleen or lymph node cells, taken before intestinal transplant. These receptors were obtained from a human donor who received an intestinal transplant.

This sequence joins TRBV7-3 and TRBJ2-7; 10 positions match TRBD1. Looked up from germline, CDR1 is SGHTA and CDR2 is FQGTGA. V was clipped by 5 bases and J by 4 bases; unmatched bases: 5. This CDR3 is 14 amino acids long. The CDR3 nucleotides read TGTGCCAGCAGCCAGGGACAGGGGCATTACGAGCAGTACTTC. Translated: CASSQGQGHYEQYF.

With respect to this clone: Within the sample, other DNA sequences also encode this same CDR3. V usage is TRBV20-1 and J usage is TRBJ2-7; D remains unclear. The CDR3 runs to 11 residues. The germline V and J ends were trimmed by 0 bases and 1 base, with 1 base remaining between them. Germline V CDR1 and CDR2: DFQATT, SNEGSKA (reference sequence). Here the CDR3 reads CSARESYEQYF. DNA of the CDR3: TGCAGTGCTAGAGAGTCCTACGAGCAGTACTTC.

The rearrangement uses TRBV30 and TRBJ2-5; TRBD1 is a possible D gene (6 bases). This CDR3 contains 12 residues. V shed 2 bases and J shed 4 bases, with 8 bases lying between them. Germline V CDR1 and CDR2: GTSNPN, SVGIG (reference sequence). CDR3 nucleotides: TGTGCCTGGAGTATAGGGGGAGAGACCCAGTACTTC. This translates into CAWSIGGETQYF. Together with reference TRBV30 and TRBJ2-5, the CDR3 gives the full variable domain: SQTIHQWPATLVQPVGSPLSLECTVEGTSNPNLYWYRQAAGRGLQLLFYSVGIGQISSEVPQNLSASRPQDRQFILSSKKLLLSDSGFYLCAWSIGGETQYFGPGTRLLVL.

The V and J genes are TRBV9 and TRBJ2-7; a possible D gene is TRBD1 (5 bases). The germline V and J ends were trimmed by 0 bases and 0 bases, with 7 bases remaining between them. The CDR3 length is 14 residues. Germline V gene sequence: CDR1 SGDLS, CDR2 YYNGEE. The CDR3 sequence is CASSVGGDSYEQYF. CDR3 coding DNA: TGTGCCAGCAGCGTAGGGGGCGACTCCTACGAGCAGTACTTC.

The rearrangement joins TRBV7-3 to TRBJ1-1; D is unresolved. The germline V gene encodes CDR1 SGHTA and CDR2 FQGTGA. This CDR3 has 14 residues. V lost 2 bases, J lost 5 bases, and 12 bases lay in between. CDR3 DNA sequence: TGTGCCAGCAGCTTAGTGGCCAGTGGGACTGAAGCTTTCTTT. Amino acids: CASSLVASGTEAFF.

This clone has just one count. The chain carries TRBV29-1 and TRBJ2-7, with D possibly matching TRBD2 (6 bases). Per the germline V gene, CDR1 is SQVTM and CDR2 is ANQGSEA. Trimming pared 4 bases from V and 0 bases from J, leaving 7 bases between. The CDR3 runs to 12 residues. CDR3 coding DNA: TGCAGCGTTGGGGGGGACTCCTACGAGCAGTACTTC. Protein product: CSVGGDSYEQYF.

CDR3 in amino acids: CASSAGQKETQYF. In nucleotides, the CDR3 is TGCGCCAGCAGCGCGGGACAGAAAGAGACCCAGTACTTC. The rearrangement joins TRBV5-1 to TRBJ2-5; the D gene is possibly TRBD1 (7 bases). The CDR3 sequence is 13 residues long. Trimming pared 4 bases from V and 3 bases from J, leaving 10 bases between. CDR1 SGHRS and CDR2 YFSETQ come from the germline V gene.

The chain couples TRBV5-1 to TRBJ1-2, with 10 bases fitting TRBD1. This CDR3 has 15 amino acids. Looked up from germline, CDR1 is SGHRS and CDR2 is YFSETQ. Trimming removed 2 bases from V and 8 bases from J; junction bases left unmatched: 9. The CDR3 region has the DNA TGCGCCAGCAGCTTAATCTCCGGGACAGGGGTCGGCTACACCTTC. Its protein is CASSLISGTGVGYTF.

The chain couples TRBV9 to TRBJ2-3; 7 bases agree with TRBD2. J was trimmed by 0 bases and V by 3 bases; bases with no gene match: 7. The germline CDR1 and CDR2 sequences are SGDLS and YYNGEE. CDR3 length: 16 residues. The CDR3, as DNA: TGTGCCAGCAGCGATTCGGGGGGATTTAGCACAGATACGCAGTATTTT. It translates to CASSDSGGFSTDTQYF.